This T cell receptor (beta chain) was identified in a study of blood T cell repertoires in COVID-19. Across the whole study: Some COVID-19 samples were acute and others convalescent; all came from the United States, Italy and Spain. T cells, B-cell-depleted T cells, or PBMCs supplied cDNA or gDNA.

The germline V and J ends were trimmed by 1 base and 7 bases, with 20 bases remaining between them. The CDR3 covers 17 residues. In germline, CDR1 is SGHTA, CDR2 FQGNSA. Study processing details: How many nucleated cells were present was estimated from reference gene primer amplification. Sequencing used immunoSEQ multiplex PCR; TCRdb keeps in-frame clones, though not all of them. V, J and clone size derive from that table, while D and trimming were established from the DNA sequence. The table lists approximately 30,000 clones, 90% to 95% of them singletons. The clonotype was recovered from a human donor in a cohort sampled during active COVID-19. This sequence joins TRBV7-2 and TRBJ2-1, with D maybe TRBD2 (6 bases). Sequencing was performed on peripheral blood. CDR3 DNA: TGTGCCAGCAGCTTAGATCTCCCCGCCGGAGGGAGAAATGAGCAGTTCTTC. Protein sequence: CASSLDLPAGGRNEQFF.